What follows is one TCR beta chain and its context. The antigen it binds to is not known. Nothing much larger sits one base from this clone, and base qualities are not available. Collaborating institutions collected whole blood in K2EDTA tubes following their own protocols. Collaborator samples were shipped for TCRbeta analysis as frozen whole blood, isolated PBMCs, or DNA extracted from either sample type. These data belong to a study of blood T cell repertoires in COVID-19 (dated by TCRdb to between 2020 and 2021). Study-wide context: Collaborator samples came from the United States, Italy and Spain and covered acute and convalescent phases of COVID-19. Where available, HLA class I and class II types were obtained from metadata supplied by the sample provider rather than from assay-based typing. A freely available public database, intended as a resource for researchers studying the immune response to SARS-CoV-2, is where the repertoires were released. The dataset comprised deeply sampled blood TCRbeta repertoires from subjects exposed to, actively infected with, or recovered from COVID-19. Samples came from the ongoing ImmuneRACE study (first 160 participants) plus 1,254 subjects from 6 global collaborators. The sample metadata nearly always contained a de-identified subject ID, COVID-19 status, age in years and sex. The prospective study material was composed of cDNA or gDNA derived from T cells, B-cell-depleted T cells, or PBMCs.

Looking up the germline V gene yields CDR1 SGHVS and CDR2 FQNEAQ. The CDR3 sequence holds 14 residues, the cysteine and phenylalanine included. Only CDR3 DNA remains: 42 bases, in frame from the first base. V trim: 4 bases; J trim: 8 bases; unmatched bases: 7. Overall study results and their limits: How much clinical and demographic metadata was included differed by source and by participant, and the metadata was provided uncurated.

TCRbeta CDR3 regions were amplified from genomic DNA using the immunoSEQ Assay, a bias-controlled multiplex PCR. The published analysis was carried out like this. The number of nucleated cells in each sample was estimated from the amplification of reference gene primers within the assay. To quantify the absolute abundance of each unique TCRbeta CDR3 rearrangement, sequence reads were collapsed and filtered. For each sample, productive Simpson clonality was calculated by taking the square root of Simpson's diversity index across productive rearrangements. What TCRdb holds here is the immuneACCESS table cut down to in-frame rearrangements. Part of the clones is not present; checked against another copy, under half of the missing clones reflect an unresolved V gene, and the others are unexplained. V and J calls and clone size follow that table, whereas D and trimming were derived from the DNA. The sample contains 80,000 to 100,000 clones, around 90% of them found a single time. Around 3% of the sample belongs to the ten largest clones.

This TCR derives from a woman between 50 and 59 years old with active or convalescent COVID-19. The chain is made from TRBV7-8 and TRBJ1-1, and 10 junctional nucleotides match TRBD1. The sequencing input was peripheral blood. Here the CDR3 is given as CASSSGTGDGEAFF. The base sequence is TGTGCCAGCAGCTCGGGGACAGGGGATGGAGAAGCTTTCTTT.